The 16 T cell receptor beta chains in this list originate from one sample, sequenced in a study of beta chain features in type 1 diabetes. Study-wide findings and caveats: All four CD4+ subsets from Type 1 diabetes patients carried moderately but significantly shorter TCRB CDR3s.

Their recognized antigens are unknown. Every bit of the isolated RNA underwent reverse transcription, so sequencing read expressed TCRB transcripts. Sequenced by immunoSEQ multiplex PCR; TCRdb stores in-frame clones only, minus some. The sample contains about 300,000 clones, roughly 12% of which appear only once. The sequenced material came from naive CD4+ T cells from blood. Source of these receptors: a woman aged 18-35 years with type 1 diabetes.

The V gene is TRBV4-2, the J gene TRBJ2-7; a possible D gene is TRBD2 (6 bases). V lost 0 bases and J 6 bases, leaving 12 bases between the germline ends. CDR3 length: 14 residues. Germline loops: CDR1 LGHNA, CDR2 YNFKEQ. CDR3 sequence (DNA): TGTGCCAGCAGCCAAGATGGGGGGTTGGGCGAGCAGTACTTC. The encoded protein is CASSQDGGLGEQYF.

This chain uses TRBV27 with TRBJ1-2; perhaps TRBD1 as D (5 bases). The CDR3 runs 13 residues. The V end was cut by 3 bases, the J end by 4 bases, with 9 bases between. Germline CDR1 and CDR2: MNHEY and SMNVEV (reference sequence). CDR3 loop: CASSFKGSYGYTF. The CDR3 DNA is TGTGCCAGCAGTTTTAAGGGGTCCTATGGCTACACCTTC.

The chain has TRBV7-2 and TRBJ2-5; a possible D gene is TRBD1 (6 bases). TRBJ2-7 matches the DNA end more closely, so the J call is doubtful. Germline V CDR1 and CDR2: SGHTA, FQGNSA. The CDR3 extends over 14 amino acids. In nucleotides, the CDR3 is TGTGCCAGCAGCTCTGACAGGAGCTCCTACGAGCAGTACTTC. The encoded protein is CASSSDRSSYEQYF.

In this sample, this clone turned up a few times. The genes are TRBV5-1 and TRBJ2-2; 8 nucleotides align to TRBD1. J lost 2 bases, V lost 4 bases, and 7 bases had no gene match. CDR1 and CDR2 from the germline V gene are SGHRS and YFSETQ. CDR3 length: 16 residues. The CDR3 protein is CASSRNGQGNTGELFF. Here the CDR3 DNA reads TGCGCCAGCAGCCGGAACGGACAGGGTAACACCGGGGAGCTGTTTTTT.

V usage is TRBV4-2 and J usage is TRBJ1-1; 7 nucleotides align to TRBD1. Germline assignment: CDR1 LGHNA and CDR2 YNFKEQ. The CDR3 is made up of 13 amino acids. With V trimmed by 6 bases and J by 6 bases, 7 bases remained unmatched. The CDR3 nucleotides read TGTGCCAGCAGTTACGCCGGGACAGCTGAAGCTTTCTTT. As protein: CASSYAGTAEAFF.

This clone has more than one count but fewer than ten. The V and J genes are TRBV29-1 and TRBJ2-7; D possibly corresponds to TRBD2 (6 bases). Deletions cut 7 bases from V and 4 bases from J, with 11 bases between. Per the germline V gene, CDR1 is SQVTM and CDR2 is ANQGSEA. The CDR3 totals 11 residues. CDR3 nucleotides: TGCAGCGCCGGGACTGGGTACGAGCAGTACGTC. Its protein product is CSAGTGYEQYV.

The chain employs TRBV4-1 and TRBJ2-1; 12 positions match TRBD2. Germline loops: CDR1 MGHRA, CDR2 YSYEKL. Losses at the gene ends were 0 bases for V and 5 bases for J; bases not matched to a gene: 5. This CDR3 is 17 amino acids long. This chain's CDR3 is CASSQDRGTSGHNEQFF. CDR3 coding DNA: TGCGCCAGCAGCCAAGATAGGGGGACTAGCGGGCACAATGAGCAGTTCTTC.

CDR3 bases: TGTGCCAGCAGTTTATTTAGGAGGGGCGGGAGCGTAACCGGGGAGCTGTTTTTT. Translation gives CASSLFRRGGSVTGELFF. The rearrangement joins TRBV27 to TRBJ2-2; 7 bases line up with TRBD2. This CDR3 is 18 amino acids long. CDR1 is MNHEY, CDR2 SMNVEV, per germline (reference sequence). J lost 5 bases, V lost 1 base, and 13 bases had no gene match.

This chain links TRBV30 with TRBJ2-7, with 7 bases fitting TRBD2. CDR1 GTSNPN and CDR2 SVGIG come from the germline V gene (reference sequence). The CDR3 totals 13 residues. Germline trimming cut 3 bases from V and 0 bases from J; bases unmatched to any gene: 2. The CDR3 here is CAWRLAASYEQYF. The DNA for the CDR3 is TGTGCCTGGAGGCTAGCGGCCTCCTACGAGCAGTACTTC.

The chain couples TRBV27 to TRBJ1-2, with 9 bases aligning to TRBD1. The CDR3 is 13 amino acids. CDR1 and CDR2 (germline): MNHEY, SMNVEV (reference sequence). V lost 6 bases to trimming and J lost 5 bases; unmatched junction nucleotides: 4. In DNA, the CDR3 is TGTGCCAGCAGGGACAGGGGCCCTTATGGCTACACCTTC. Residues: CASRDRGPYGYTF.

The gene calls are TRBV11-2 and TRBJ2-5, with a tentative D call TRBD1 (5 bases). Looked up from germline, CDR1 is SGHAT and CDR2 is FQNNGV. CDR3 length: 18 amino acids. Trimming pared 6 bases from V and 0 bases from J, leaving 23 bases between. The CDR3 loop reads CASRPWLQGKDHQETQYF. The DNA for the CDR3 is TGTGCCAGCAGGCCCTGGCTCCAGGGCAAGGACCACCAAGAGACCCAGTACTTC.

The CDR3 sequence is CASSEDRFYTDTQYF. The CDR3 coding sequence is TGCGCCAGCAGCGAGGACAGGTTTTACACAGATACGCAGTATTTT. V is TRBV5-1 and J is TRBJ2-3, with TRBD1 matching 7 bases. The CDR3 covers 15 residues. The ends lost 4 bases at V and 2 bases at J; junction bases unmatched: 7. Per the germline V gene, CDR1 is SGHRS and CDR2 is YFSETQ. Looking up the rest from reference TRBV5-1 and TRBJ2-3 gives the full variable domain: KAGVTQTPRYLIKTRGQQVTLSCSPISGHRSVSWYQQTPGQGLQFLFEYFSETQRNKGNFPGRFSGRQFSNSRSEMNVSTLELGDSALYLCASSEDRFYTDTQYFGPGTRLTVL.

This clone was counted a few times. The V call is TRBV7-9, the J call TRBJ2-1; a weak D match, TRBD2 (5 bases). V lost 5 bases to trimming and J lost 0 bases, with 17 bases between them. Germline V CDR1 and CDR2: SEHNR, FQNEAQ (reference sequence). This CDR3 region has 17 residues. CDR3 sequence reads: CASSQWRFSSSYNEQFF. CDR3 DNA: TGTGCCAGCAGCCAGTGGAGGTTTTCCAGCTCCTACAATGAGCAGTTCTTC.

This sequence joins TRBV7-9 and TRBJ1-2, with D hard to call. The CDR3 runs to 12 residues. Per germline, CDR1 SEHNR and CDR2 FQNEAQ (reference sequence). With 5 bases removed from V and 1 base from J, the gap between germline ends came to 5 bases. The CDR3, as DNA: TGTGCCAGCAGCGTACTTAACTATGGCTACACCTTC. Translating it yields CASSVLNYGYTF.

This chain links TRBV19 with TRBJ2-7, with 10 positions matching TRBD2. The ends lost 6 bases at V and 3 bases at J; junction bases unmatched: 8. CDR3 size: 15 residues. CDR1 and CDR2 (germline): LNHDA, SQIVND (reference sequence). In nucleotides, the CDR3 is TGTGCCAGTAGGCTAGCGGGAGCCATGGACTACGAGCAGTACTTC. This encodes CASRLAGAMDYEQYF.

CDR3 DNA: TGTGCCAGTAGTATAGTGTTGACAGGGCGGGAGACCCAGTACTTC. Translating it yields CASSIVLTGRETQYF. The V gene is TRBV19, the J gene TRBJ2-5; 7 nucleotides agree with TRBD1. The length of the CDR3 is 15 residues. J lost 5 bases, V lost 1 base, and 7 bases had no gene match. Germline V CDR1 and CDR2: LNHDA, SQIVND (reference sequence).